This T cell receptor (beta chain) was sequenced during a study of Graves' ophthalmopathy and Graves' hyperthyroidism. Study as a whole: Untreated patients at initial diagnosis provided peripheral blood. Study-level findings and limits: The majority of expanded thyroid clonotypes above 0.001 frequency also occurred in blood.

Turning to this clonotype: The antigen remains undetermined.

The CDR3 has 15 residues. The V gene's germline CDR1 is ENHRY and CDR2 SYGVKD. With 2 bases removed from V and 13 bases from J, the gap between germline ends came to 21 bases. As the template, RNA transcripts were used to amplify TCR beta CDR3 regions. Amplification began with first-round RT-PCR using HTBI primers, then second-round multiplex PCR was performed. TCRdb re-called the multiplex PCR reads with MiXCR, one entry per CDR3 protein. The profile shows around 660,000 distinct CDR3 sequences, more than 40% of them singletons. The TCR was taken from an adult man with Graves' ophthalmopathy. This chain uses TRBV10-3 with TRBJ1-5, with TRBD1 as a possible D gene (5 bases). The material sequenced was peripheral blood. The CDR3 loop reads CAISETSGGSSEQHF. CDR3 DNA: TGTGCCATCAGTGAGACTAGCGGGGGGTCTAGCGAGCAGCATTTT.